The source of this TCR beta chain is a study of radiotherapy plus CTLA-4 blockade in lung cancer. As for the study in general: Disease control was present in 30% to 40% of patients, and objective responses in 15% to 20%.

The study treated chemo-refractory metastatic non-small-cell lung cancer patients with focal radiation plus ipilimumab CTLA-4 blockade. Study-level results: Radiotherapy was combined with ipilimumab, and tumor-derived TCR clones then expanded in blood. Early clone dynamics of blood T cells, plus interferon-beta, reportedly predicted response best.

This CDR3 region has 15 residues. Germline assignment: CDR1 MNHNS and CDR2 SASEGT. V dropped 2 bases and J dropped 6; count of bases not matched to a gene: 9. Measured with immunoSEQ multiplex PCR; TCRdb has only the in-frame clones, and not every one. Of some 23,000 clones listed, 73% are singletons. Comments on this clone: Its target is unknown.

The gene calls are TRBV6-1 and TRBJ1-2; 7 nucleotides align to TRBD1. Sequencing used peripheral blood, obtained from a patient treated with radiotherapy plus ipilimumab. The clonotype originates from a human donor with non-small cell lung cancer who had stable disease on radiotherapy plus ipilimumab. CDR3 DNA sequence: TGTGCCAGCAGTGAATCCCCCACAGGGGTCGATGGCTACACCTTC. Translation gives CASSESPTGVDGYTF.